This TCR beta chain was observed in a study of blood T cell repertoires in COVID-19. Looking at the study overall: The United States, Italy and Spain provided the acute and convalescent COVID-19 samples.

Assay used: immunoSEQ multiplex PCR; TCRdb lists only in-frame clones, some missing. The sample contains roughly 200,000 clones, roughly four fifths of which appear only once. The Seattle site enrolled patients during active infection and followed them longitudinally. This clone was seen once. The CDR3 contains 18 residues. V was trimmed by 4 bases and J by 2 bases, leaving 21 bases between them. Germline V lookup: CDR1 SGHRS, CDR2 YFSETQ. This TCR was recovered from a woman aged 80 or over with COVID-19, enrolled during active disease. This chain links TRBV5-1 with TRBJ1-4, with D possibly matching TRBD1 (5 bases). The sequencing input was peripheral blood. CDR3 DNA: TGCGCCAGCAGCCCGGGGGGTGCCCCAAGGGAGACTAATGAAAAACTGTTTTTT. Its protein is CASSPGGAPRETNEKLFF.